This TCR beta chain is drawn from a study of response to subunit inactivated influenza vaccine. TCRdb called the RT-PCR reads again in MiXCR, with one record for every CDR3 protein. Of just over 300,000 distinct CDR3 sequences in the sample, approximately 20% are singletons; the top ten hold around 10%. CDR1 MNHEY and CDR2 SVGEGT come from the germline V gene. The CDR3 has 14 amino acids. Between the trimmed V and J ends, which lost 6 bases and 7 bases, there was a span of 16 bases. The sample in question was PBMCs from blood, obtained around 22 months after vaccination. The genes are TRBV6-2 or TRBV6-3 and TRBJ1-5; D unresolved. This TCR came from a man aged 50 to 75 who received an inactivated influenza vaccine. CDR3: CASSDVGLRQPQHF. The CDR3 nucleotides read TGTGCCAGCAGCGACGTGGGGTTGAGGCAGCCCCAGCATTTT.